A single sample gave rise to the 22 T cell receptor beta chains below, sequenced in a study of T cell responses to AZD1222 COVID-19 vaccine. This table comes from immunoSEQ multiplex PCR, and its TCRdb copy is limited to in-frame clones, with some not included. Of tens of thousands of clones listed, about nine tenths are singletons. Sequencing used peripheral blood, obtained on day 0 of AZD1222 vaccination. These receptors were obtained from an adult in good health.

The chain links TRBV7-8 to TRBJ1-1; D is unclear. The germline CDR1 and CDR2 sequences are SGHVS and FQNEAQ. The CDR3 covers 16 residues. With 1 base removed from V and 1 base from J, the gap between germline ends came to 13 bases. The CDR3 loop is CASSLEYEEPNTEAFF. As DNA, the CDR3 is TGTGCCAGCAGCTTAGAGTATGAGGAACCGAACACTGAAGCTTTCTTT. The whole variable domain, filled in from reference TRBV7-8 and TRBJ1-1, reads GAGVSQSPRYKVAKRGQDVALRCDPISGHVSLFWYQQALGQGPEFLTYFQNEAQLDKSGLPSDRFFAERPEGSVSTLKIQRTQQEDSAVYLCASSLEYEEPNTEAFFGQGTRLTVV.

J is TRBJ1-6 and V is TRBV28, with TRBD1 matching 9 bases. CDR1 and CDR2 (germline): MDHEN, SYDVKM. The J segment lost 7 bases and the V segment lost 5 bases, leaving 9 bases of the junction unmatched. CDR3 size: 16 residues. In DNA, the CDR3 is TGTGCCAGCAGTCCCGCCGGGACAGGGAACAATTCACCCCTCCACTTT. Translation: CASSPAGTGNNSPLHF.

This chain joins TRBV11-3 and TRBJ2-7; perhaps TRBD2 as D (5 bases). CDR3 length: 16 residues. Germline-derived CDR1 and CDR2 are SGHNT and YENEEA. The ends were cut back, 1 base at V and 6 bases at J, with 19 bases in the middle. For the CDR3, the DNA is TGTGCCAGCAGCTTAGGGGGTTGGTGGCTAGCACTCGAGCAGTACTTC. Protein product: CASSLGGWWLALEQYF.

This clone was seen only a few times. The V call is TRBV5-1, the J call TRBJ2-2; TRBD1 is a possible D gene (6 bases). The CDR3 sequence is 15 residues long. With 2 bases removed from V and 1 base from J, the gap between germline ends came to 9 bases. Germline CDR1 reads SGHRS; CDR2 reads YFSETQ. The DNA for the CDR3 is TGCGCCAGCAGCTTCGAACAGGGGAACACCGGGGAGCTGTTTTTT. Protein: CASSFEQGNTGELFF.

This clone has just one count. The rearrangement links TRBV24-1 to TRBJ2-1; 7 positions match TRBD2. CDR1 and CDR2 (germline): KGHDR, SFDVKD. The CDR3 is 13 residues long. V gave up 0 bases and J gave up 14 bases; unmatched junction bases: 6. The CDR3 nucleotides are TGTGCCACCAGTGATTTGAGAGAGGGGAGGGAGTTCTTC. Translated: CATSDLREGREFF.

This rearrangement joins TRBV4-1 to TRBJ2-4; D tentatively reads TRBD1 or TRBD2 (5 bases each). Trimming stripped 5 bases from V and 9 bases from J, with 26 bases between. Looked up from germline, CDR1 is MGHRA and CDR2 is YSYEKL. CDR3 size: 17 residues. In DNA, the CDR3 is TGCGCCAGCAGCTCCCTAGGGGAGAGGGTTGGGGGTAGCATTCAGTACTTC. Translating gives CASSSLGERVGGSIQYF.

The chain uses TRBV11-2 and TRBJ1-5; D ambiguous. This CDR3 is 12 amino acids long. V was clipped by 3 bases and J by 0 bases, with 0 bases between them. In germline, CDR1 is SGHAT, CDR2 FQNNGV. CDR3: CASSFSNQPQHF. The CDR3 DNA reads as TGTGCCAGCAGCTTTAGCAATCAGCCCCAGCATTTT. Together with reference TRBV11-2 and TRBJ1-5, the CDR3 gives the full variable domain: EAGVAQSPRYKIIEKRQSVAFWCNPISGHATLYWYQQILGQGPKLLIQFQNNGVVDDSQLPKDRFSAERLKGVDSTLKIQPAKLEDSAVYLCASSFSNQPQHFGDGTRLSIL.

In its sample, this clone was seen a few times. The chain carries TRBV4-1 and TRBJ1-4; D unclear. V was shortened by 0 bases and J by 7 bases, with 12 bases between the two germline ends. Per the germline V gene, CDR1 is MGHRA and CDR2 is YSYEKL. The CDR3 contains 15 residues. This chain's CDR3 is CASSQEETLGEKLFF. The CDR3 nucleotides read TGCGCCAGCAGCCAAGAGGAGACCTTGGGTGAAAAACTGTTTTTT.

This clone is judged medium-sized (0.01 to 0.1%). The chain carries TRBV7-9 and TRBJ2-3, with D unresolved. CDR1 is SEHNR and CDR2 is FQNEAQ in the germline V gene (reference sequence). V was clipped by 6 bases and J by 0 bases, with 13 bases between them. CDR3 length: 15 amino acids. DNA for the CDR3: TGTGCCAGCAGAGACGGACGGCGAAGCACAGATACGCAGTATTTT. This sequence encodes CASRDGRRSTDTQYF.

The genes are TRBV6-4 and TRBJ2-3; tentatively, D is TRBD2 (5 bases). The germline V and J ends were trimmed by 3 bases and 3 bases, with 10 bases remaining between them. The CDR3 covers 14 residues. CDR1 and CDR2 (germline): MRHNA, SNTAGT. CDR3 bases: TGTGCCAGCAGTGAGGGAGCGGAAACAGATACGCAGTATTTT. Encoded protein: CASSEGAETDTQYF.

This clone occurred a few times. The rearrangement joins TRBV30 to TRBJ1-1; D remains unclear. Trimming left V 4 bases short and J 10 bases short, with 10 bases between. The length of the CDR3 is 10 residues. Germline V gene sequence: CDR1 GTSNPN, CDR2 SVGIG (reference sequence). The CDR3, as DNA: TGTGCCTGGAATAGGGAGCGAGCTTTCTTT. Amino acid sequence: CAWNRERAFF.

This clone was seen just once. For the CDR3, the DNA is TGTGCCAGCAGTTCCCTCGGGAGGGGGCGAGGCTACACCTTC. Residues: CASSSLGRGRGYTF. The chain links TRBV6-5 to TRBJ1-2; TRBD1 agrees at 7 bases. Germline values: CDR1 MNHEY, CDR2 SVGAGI. The V and J ends lost 4 bases and 8 bases, in that order; junction bases with no gene match: 10. The CDR3 length is 14 residues.

This chain links TRBV2 with TRBJ2-7; the match to TRBD2 covers 8 bases. The CDR3 sequence is 13 residues long. Germline CDR1 SNHLY, CDR2 FYNNEI. Trimming at V came to 6 bases and at J to 5 bases, leaving 6 bases not matched to a gene. The CDR3 reads CASRVQGLDEQYF. CDR3 nucleotides: TGTGCCAGCAGGGTGCAGGGACTAGACGAGCAGTACTTC.

The chain links TRBV7-9 to TRBJ1-3; perhaps TRBD1 as D (5 bases). The length of the CDR3 is 11 residues. Germline V gives CDR1 SEHNR, CDR2 FQNEAQ (reference sequence). The V gene lost 8 bases and the J gene lost 8 bases, with 10 bases spanning the gap. The CDR3 DNA reads TGTGCCAGCCTCCAGGGATACACCATATATTTT. Protein product: CASLQGYTIYF.

In nucleotides, the CDR3 is TGCGCCAGCAGTGAGAGGTTCGAAGAAAAACTGTTTTTT. This gives the protein CASSERFEEKLFF. This sequence joins TRBV10-1 and TRBJ1-4; D unclear. V was pared by 2 bases and J by 8 bases, with 9 bases between. Per germline, CDR1 WNHNN and CDR2 SYGVQD (reference sequence). This CDR3 spans 13 amino acids.

The rearrangement links TRBV21-1 to TRBJ1-3; TRBD1, the table's D call, was not compared with the DNA. TRBV21-1 represents a pseudogene. CDR3 length: 17 residues. In DNA form, the CDR3 reads TGTGCCAGCAGCCCGCAGCAGGACAGCTTTTTTCTAAACACCATATATTTT. The encoded protein is CASSPQQDSFFLNTIYF.

This clone occurred once. V is TRBV5-1 and J is TRBJ2-5; D remains ambiguous. CDR1 and CDR2 (germline): SGHRS, YFSETQ. This CDR3 is built from 14 residues. V lost 1 base, J lost 1 base, and 8 bases lay in between. CDR3 loop: CASSLPDPQETQYF. The CDR3 DNA is TGCGCCAGCAGCTTGCCCGACCCCCAAGAGACCCAGTACTTC.

This chain uses TRBV27 with TRBJ2-7; 12 nucleotides agree with TRBD2. The V gene's germline CDR1 is MNHEY and CDR2 SMNVEV (reference sequence). Trimming took 0 bases from V and 0 from J; bases not matched to a gene: 6. The CDR3 contains 18 residues. CDR3 coding DNA: TGTGCCAGCAGTTTATCTGGACTAGCGGGACGACTCTCCTACGAGCAGTACTTC. Residues: CASSLSGLAGRLSYEQYF.

This clone is categorized as medium-sized. V gene TRBV10-2 combines with J gene TRBJ2-1; D possibly corresponds to TRBD2 (6 bases). The CDR3 totals 13 residues. Trimming took off 2 bases at V and 4 bases at J, with 6 bases between the two ends. The germline gives CDR1 WSHSY, CDR2 SAAADI. The CDR3 nucleotides are TGCGCCAGCAGTGAGCGGGAGTACAATGAGCAGTTCTTC. Translation: CASSEREYNEQFF.

The table lists this clone with a count of one. The chain employs TRBV3-1 (or the pseudogene TRBV3-2) and TRBJ1-2; 7 positions match TRBD1. V dropped 4 bases and J dropped 3; count of bases not matched to a gene: 5. CDR1 is LGHDT and CDR2 is YNNKEL in the germline V gene (reference sequence). This CDR3 spans 14 amino acids. The CDR3 DNA reads as TGTGCCAGCAGCCGAGGACAGGAGTACTATGGCTACACCTTC. Protein sequence: CASSRGQEYYGYTF.

V and J are TRBV30 and TRBJ2-5; the D gene is possibly TRBD2 (6 bases). The V and J ends lost 7 bases and 4 bases respectively, with 13 bases between them. CDR1 and CDR2 from the germline V gene are GTSNPN and SVGIG (reference sequence). This CDR3 spans 12 amino acids. CDR3 coding DNA: TGTGCCTCGGGGCGGGGTAGAGAGACCCAGTACTTC. Its protein is CASGRGRETQYF.

The rearrangement links TRBV18 to TRBJ2-1; D is possibly TRBD1 (5 bases). With 4 bases removed from V and 7 bases from J, the gap between germline ends came to 17 bases. In germline, CDR1 is KGHSH, CDR2 LQKENI. The CDR3 is 15 amino acids. The CDR3 reads CASSHLDSSLNEQFF. CDR3 sequence (DNA): TGTGCCAGCTCACATTTAGACAGCTCGTTAAATGAGCAGTTCTTC.